The 22 T cell receptor beta chains below come from one sample, sequenced in a study of T cells after yellow fever vaccination. TCRdb ran MiXCR on the 5' RACE reads and lists one entry per CDR3 protein. The sample has about 310,000 distinct CDR3 sequences, around 4% seen once; the top ten hold 20% to 25%. Sequenced material: PBMCs, taken on the day of the yellow fever booster vaccination. Receptors were obtained from a man aged 18 to 30 who received the YFV17D yellow fever vaccine.

This clonotype appeared a few times. V and J are TRBV5-1 and TRBJ2-5, with D hard to call. Trimming pared 0 bases from V and 5 bases from J, leaving 8 bases between. The germline V gene has CDR1 SGHRS and CDR2 YFSETQ. The CDR3 sequence is 13 residues long. CDR3 amino acids: CASSLVGIETQYF. In DNA form, the CDR3 reads TGCGCCAGCAGCTTGGTGGGAATCGAGACCCAGTACTTC. The entire variable domain, with the rest obtained from reference TRBV5-1 and TRBJ2-5, is as follows: KAGVTQTPRYLIKTRGQQVTLSCSPISGHRSVSWYQQTPGQGLQFLFEYFSETQRNKGNFPGRFSGRQFSNSRSEMNVSTLELGDSALYLCASSLVGIETQYFGPGTRLLVL.

Ten or more counts support this clonotype. The chain employs TRBV12-3 or TRBV12-4 and TRBJ2-2; D gene unclear. With 6 bases removed from V and 0 bases from J, the gap between germline ends came to 11 bases. The CDR3 spans 15 residues. The CDR3 sequence: CASRTGFPNTGELFF. Written as DNA, the CDR3 is TGTGCCAGCAGGACCGGGTTCCCGAACACCGGGGAGCTGTTTTTT.

This clonotype was seen ten or more times. This sequence joins TRBV7-6 and TRBJ1-4, with 11 bases lining up with TRBD1. Germline CDR1 is SGHVS and CDR2 is FNYEAQ. The V gene end was trimmed by 5 bases and the J gene end by 5 bases; junction bases not matched to a gene: 4. This CDR3 comprises 15 residues. CDR3: CASSPWTGGNEKLFF. CDR3 sequence (DNA): TGTGCCAGCAGCCCGTGGACAGGGGGCAATGAAAAACTGTTTTTT. The whole variable domain, remainder taken from reference TRBV7-6 and TRBJ1-4, is GAGVSQSPRYKVTKRGQDVALRCDPISGHVSLYWYRQALGQGPEFLTYFNYEAQQDKSGLPNDRFSAERPEGSISTLTIQRTEQRDSAMYRCASSPWTGGNEKLFFGSGTQLSVL.

This clonotype has more than one count but fewer than ten. The V gene is TRBV11-2, the J gene TRBJ2-3; 10 bases are shared with TRBD2. The trim removed 2 bases at V and 4 bases at J, leaving 6 bases unmatched. Germline V gene data show CDR1 as SGHAT and CDR2 as FQNNGV. This CDR3 comprises 16 residues. The CDR3 region is CASSLTSGGAPDTQYF. As DNA, the CDR3 is TGTGCCAGCAGCTTAACCAGCGGGGGGGCCCCAGATACGCAGTATTTT.

This clonotype turned up a few times. The chain joins TRBV5-1 to TRBJ2-3, with 7 bases identical to TRBD2. CDR1 and CDR2 from the germline V gene are SGHRS and YFSETQ. V trimming: 2 bases; J trimming: 4 bases; junction bases outside the gene matches: 7. CDR3 length: 15 amino acids. The chain's CDR3 is CASSLDSGESDTQYF. Written as DNA, the CDR3 is TGCGCCAGCAGCTTAGACAGCGGGGAATCAGATACGCAGTATTTT.

The chain links TRBV27 to TRBJ2-7; D might be TRBD1 (5 bases). Germline CDR1 and CDR2: MNHEY and SMNVEV (reference sequence). With 6 bases removed from V and 6 bases from J, the gap between germline ends came to 15 bases. There are 13 residues in the CDR3. The CDR3, as DNA: TGTGCCAGCAGAGGAGACGGCAGGGCCGAGCAGTACTTC. This codes for CASRGDGRAEQYF.

This clonotype showed up just a few times. The V gene is TRBV5-5, the J gene TRBJ2-7; the D is unclear. V was pared by 0 bases and J by 0 bases, with 7 bases between. Germline assignment: CDR1 SGHKS and CDR2 YYEKEE (reference sequence). The CDR3 spans 14 residues. CDR3 loop: CASSLAMFSYEQYF. The CDR3 coding sequence is TGTGCCAGCAGCTTGGCCATGTTCTCCTACGAGCAGTACTTC.

A note on this clonotype: Possible read error: a much larger clone is one base away. The CDR3 end shows no conserved phenylalanine or tryptophan, and so a read error is likely. The V call is TRBV10-3, the J call TRBJ2-2, with TRBD2 matching over 9 bases. The CDR3 has 15 amino acids. The germline V gene encodes CDR1 ENHRY and CDR2 SYGVKD. The V segment lost 5 bases and the J segment 1 base; nucleotides outside the gene matches: 2. The CDR3 region is CAISIAGENTGELFI. CDR3 sequence (DNA): TGTGCCATCAGTATAGCGGGGGAGAACACCGGGGAGCTGTTTATT.

The sample holds many counts of this clonotype. The rearrangement joins TRBV20-1 to TRBJ2-5; perhaps TRBD2 as D (5 bases). The length of the CDR3 is 16 residues. With 6 bases removed from V and 4 bases from J, the gap between germline ends came to 24 bases. Per the germline V gene, CDR1 is DFQATT and CDR2 is SNEGSKA (reference sequence). The CDR3 bases are TGCAGTGCCCAACTAGAGTTAGGAGGACGAGTAGAGACCCAGTACTTC. It translates to CSAQLELGGRVETQYF.

This clonotype was seen ten or more times. This rearrangement joins TRBV7-3 to TRBJ1-4, with D tentatively TRBD1 (6 bases). V lost 5 bases and J lost 2, with 12 bases in between. Germline values: CDR1 SGHTA, CDR2 FQGTGA. The CDR3 contains 15 residues. The CDR3 DNA is TGTGCCAGCAGCGCACAAGGGGGTACTAATGAAAAACTGTTTTTT. This gives the protein CASSAQGGTNEKLFF.

This clonotype has only a few counts. The rearrangement joins TRBV5-8 to TRBJ2-2, with D hard to call. From germline, CDR1 is SGHTS and CDR2 YDEGEE. The CDR3 spans 14 residues. The V end lost 2 bases, the J end lost 4 bases, and 9 bases lay between the germline ends. The DNA of the CDR3 is TGTGCCAGCAGCTTCCAGACCTTCACCGGGGAGCTGTTTTTT. The encoded protein is CASSFQTFTGELFF.

This clonotype was found many times. This sequence joins TRBV28 and TRBJ2-7, with D possibly being TRBD1 (7 bases). Trimming took 3 bases from V and 3 from J, leaving 24 bases between them. The CDR3 contains 18 residues. Germline loops: CDR1 MDHEN, CDR2 SYDVKM. CDR3 protein: CASSFRLGGQKTGYEQYF. The CDR3 region has the DNA TGTGCCAGCAGTTTTCGTCTCGGGGGACAGAAAACAGGCTACGAGCAGTACTTC.

This clonotype was recorded many times. The V call is TRBV6-5, the J call TRBJ2-1; no definite D call. V lost 6 bases and J lost 8, with 14 bases in between. The CDR3 consists of 13 residues. Germline V gene sequence: CDR1 MNHEY, CDR2 SVGAGI. CDR3 DNA: TGTGCCAGCAGCCAGCCTGGAGTGTATGAGCAGTTCTTC. As protein: CASSQPGVYEQFF.

This clonotype was counted ten times or more. The CDR3 here is CSAGFPGPTSSYNEQFF. The CDR3 DNA reads as TGCAGTGCTGGATTTCCGGGACCGACGAGCTCCTACAATGAGCAGTTCTTC. The chain employs TRBV20-1 and TRBJ2-1; D assignment may be TRBD1 or TRBD2 (5 bases each). From germline, CDR1 is DFQATT and CDR2 SNEGSKA (reference sequence). Trimming stripped 5 bases from V and 0 bases from J, with 20 bases between. The CDR3 consists of 17 residues.

This clonotype came up many times. The V gene is TRBV5-1, the J gene TRBJ1-1, with D unresolved. Germline CDR1 SGHRS, CDR2 YFSETQ. The germline V and J ends were trimmed by 5 bases and 1 base, with 9 bases remaining between them. CDR3 length: 13 amino acids. The CDR3 reads CASRFDGNTEAFF. CDR3 DNA sequence: TGCGCCAGCAGATTCGATGGGAACACTGAAGCTTTCTTT.

The chain couples TRBV12-3 or TRBV12-4 to TRBJ2-3, with D tentatively TRBD1 or TRBD2 (5 bases each). With 8 bases removed from V and 4 bases from J, the gap between germline ends came to 16 bases. The CDR3 has 14 amino acids. CDR3: CASFSGTPADTQYF. The CDR3 DNA is TGTGCCAGCTTCTCCGGGACCCCGGCAGATACGCAGTATTTT.

The V and J genes are TRBV7-9 and TRBJ2-5; D gene ambiguous. The CDR3 totals 13 residues. V was clipped by 6 bases and J by 6 bases, with 14 bases between them. The germline gives CDR1 SEHNR, CDR2 FQNEAQ (reference sequence). In nucleotides, the CDR3 is TGTGCCAGCAGTTCGGAGTACTCGAAGACCCAGTACTTC. It is translated as CASSSEYSKTQYF.

This clonotype came up many times. At one end the junction does not follow the germline gene, possibly because of a read error. The rearrangement uses TRBV5-1 and TRBJ2-2, with 8 bases aligning to TRBD1. The CDR3 length is 15 residues. CDR1 and CDR2 from the germline V gene are SGHRS and YFSETQ. The DNA of the CDR3 is TGCTCCAGCAGTTCGACCGGGACAGGCACCGGGGAGCTGTTTTTT. Translated, it gives CSSSSTGTGTGELFF.

This clonotype has a handful of counts. The rearrangement uses TRBV12-3 or TRBV12-4 and TRBJ1-1; D is ambiguous. This CDR3 spans 13 amino acids. Deletions cut 6 bases from V and 0 bases from J, with 8 bases between. The CDR3 loop reads CASRTWMNTEAFF. CDR3 nucleotides: TGTGCCAGCAGAACCTGGATGAACACTGAAGCTTTCTTT.

This clonotype was counted between two and nine times. The rearrangement links TRBV4-3 to TRBJ2-3, with 7 bases fitting TRBD2. V dropped 4 bases and J dropped 2; count of bases not matched to a gene: 12. The germline gives CDR1 LGHNA, CDR2 YSLEER. The CDR3 contains 17 residues. The CDR3 spells CASSPLAGTTLTDTQYF. CDR3 in DNA: TGCGCCAGCAGCCCACTGGCCGGGACTACCCTCACAGATACGCAGTATTTT.

This clonotype was found many times. The DNA of the CDR3 is TGCGCCAGCAGCTTGGACGGGACCCCCACCTACGAGCAGTACGTC. This encodes CASSLDGTPTYEQYV. This chain joins TRBV5-1 and TRBJ2-7, with D perhaps TRBD1 or TRBD2 (5 bases each). Trimming cost V 0 bases and J 2 bases, with 12 bases left between them. CDR3 length equals 15 residues. The germline V gene encodes CDR1 SGHRS and CDR2 YFSETQ.

This clonotype has ten or more counts. The chain couples TRBV10-3 to TRBJ2-2; tentative D call: TRBD2 (7 bases). Germline lookup yields CDR1 ENHRY and CDR2 SYGVKD. Trimming pared 7 bases from V and 0 bases from J, leaving 9 bases between. There are 14 residues in the CDR3. CDR3 in DNA: TGTGCCATCACCGGGGGGCCGAACACCGGGGAGCTGTTTTTT. This sequence encodes CAITGGPNTGELFF.